This TCR beta chain was sequenced for a study of blood T cell repertoires in COVID-19. Whole-study context: Sites in the United States, Italy and Spain provided acute and convalescent COVID-19 samples.

Between the trimmed V and J ends, which lost 3 bases and 0 bases, there was a span of 12 bases. The CDR3 totals 15 residues. Germline CDR1 reads LGHNA; CDR2 reads YSLEER. Measured with immunoSEQ multiplex PCR; TCRdb has only the in-frame clones, and not every one. The sample has about 63,000 clones; approximately 79% are singletons. The chain has TRBV4-3 and TRBJ2-7; D gene unclear. This receptor was obtained from a human donor in a cohort sampled during active COVID-19. Sequenced sample: peripheral blood. The CDR3 sequence is CASSQVASSSYEQYF. In DNA, the CDR3 is TGCGCCAGCAGCCAGGTAGCCTCCAGCTCCTACGAGCAGTACTTC.